The 24 T cell receptor beta chains below were found in one sample sequenced in a study of graft-versus-host responses after intestinal transplantation. Only in-frame clones appear in the TCRdb table, and some are missing; sequencing was by immunoSEQ multiplex PCR. The sample comprises about 19,000 clones, more than 80% of which are singletons, and under 2% rests with the top ten. Specimen: PBMCs, collected 350 to 400 days after transplant. Receptors originate from a human patient who received an intestinal transplant, so some T cells may come from the graft donor.

This chain uses TRBV29-1 with TRBJ1-1; tentative D call: TRBD1 (5 bases). The V gene's germline CDR1 is SQVTM and CDR2 ANQGSEA. Trimming removed 8 bases at V and 4 bases at J, with 17 bases between. CDR3 length equals 13 residues. CDR3 in DNA: TGCAGCTCACACCAAGGGACGGGCACTGAAGCTTTCTTT. It codes for CSSHQGTGTEAFF. Looking up the rest from reference TRBV29-1 and TRBJ1-1 gives the full variable domain: SAVISQKPSRDICQRGTSLTIQCQVDSQVTMMFWYRQQPGQSLTLIATANQGSEATYESGFVIDKFPISRPNLTFSTLTVSNMSPEDSSIYLCSSHQGTGTEAFFGQGTRLTVV.

The chain uses TRBV28 and TRBJ2-3; either TRBD1 or TRBD2 may supply D (5 bases each). CDR3 length: 12 residues. The germline CDR1 and CDR2 sequences are MDHEN and SYDVKM. V lost 11 bases and J 6 bases, leaving 15 bases between the germline ends. Here the CDR3 reads CALGTVSDTQYF. As DNA, the CDR3 is TGTGCCCTCGGGACGGTCAGCGATACGCAGTATTTT.

The CDR3 here is CAWSLGQDHEQYF. The CDR3 nucleotides read TGTGCCTGGAGCCTGGGACAGGACCACGAGCAGTACTTC. The J gene is TRBJ2-7, the V gene TRBV30, with 8 positions matching TRBD1. This CDR3 is built from 13 residues. Germline V CDR1 and CDR2: GTSNPN, SVGIG (reference sequence). The ends lost 3 bases at V and 5 bases at J; junction bases unmatched: 6. Combining the CDR3 with reference TRBV30 and TRBJ2-7 gives the whole variable domain SQTIHQWPATLVQPVGSPLSLECTVEGTSNPNLYWYRQAAGRGLQLLFYSVGIGQISSEVPQNLSASRPQDRQFILSSKKLLLSDSGFYLCAWSLGQDHEQYFGPGTRLTVT.

The chain uses TRBV6-6 and TRBJ2-7, with 11 bases matching TRBD2. Germline CDR1 reads MNHNY; CDR2 reads SVGAGI (reference sequence). The junction had 0 bases not matched to a gene; V was cut back by 2 bases and J by 3 bases. CDR3 length: 14 residues. The CDR3 sequence is CASSYGTSGYEQYF. DNA of the CDR3: TGTGCCAGCAGTTACGGGACTAGCGGCTACGAGCAGTACTTC.

J is TRBJ2-3 and V is TRBV19, with D perhaps matching TRBD1 or TRBD2 (5 bases each). The germline CDR1 and CDR2 sequences are LNHDA and SQIVND (reference sequence). The CDR3 sequence is 17 residues long. The ends were cut back, 1 base at V and 5 bases at J, with 19 bases in the middle. CDR3 in amino acids: CASSIGPAGDEEDTQYF. CDR3 nucleotide sequence: TGTGCCAGTAGTATAGGACCAGCCGGGGACGAGGAAGATACGCAGTATTTT.

CDR3 loop: CASSQGRAYEQYF. The DNA for the CDR3 is TGCGCCAGCAGCCAAGGGAGGGCCTACGAGCAGTACTTC. The rearrangement links TRBV4-1 to TRBJ2-7, with D possibly being TRBD2 (6 bases). The CDR3 consists of 13 residues. Germline values: CDR1 MGHRA, CDR2 YSYEKL. V lost 1 base and J lost 2, with 6 bases in between.

This sequence joins TRBV28 and TRBJ2-1, with D possibly matching TRBD1 (6 bases). The CDR3 runs 15 residues. Trimming took off 2 bases at V and 1 base at J, with 9 bases between the two ends. Germline CDR1 MDHEN, CDR2 SYDVKM. In nucleotides, the CDR3 is TGTGCCAGCAGTTTAGTAGGGGGATCCTACAATGAGCAGTTCTTC. Translation gives CASSLVGGSYNEQFF.

The V call is TRBV4-1, the J call TRBJ2-5, with D perhaps matching TRBD2 (7 bases). Trimming took off 0 bases at V and 2 bases at J, with 13 bases between the two ends. The germline CDR1 and CDR2 sequences are MGHRA and YSYEKL. The CDR3 consists of 16 residues. As DNA, the CDR3 is TGCGCCAGCAGCCAAGAGAGGGGAGGGGGTCAAGAGACCCAGTACTTC. Translated: CASSQERGGGQETQYF.

V usage is TRBV13 and J usage is TRBJ2-7; D is undetermined. The CDR3 is 13 amino acids. Germline CDR1 PRHDT, CDR2 FYEKMQ (reference sequence). V lost 0 bases and J lost 2, with 5 bases in between. The CDR3 DNA reads as TGTGCCAGCAGCTTAGGGTACCCCTACGAGCAGTACTTC. This translates into CASSLGYPYEQYF.

The chain is built from TRBV4-1 and TRBJ2-4, with D unclear. Per germline, CDR1 MGHRA and CDR2 YSYEKL. V dropped 0 bases and J dropped 8 bases, with 5 bases sitting between them. This CDR3 spans 12 amino acids. The CDR3 bases are TGCGCCAGCAGCCAAGATAGGGACATTCAGTACTTC. It codes for CASSQDRDIQYF.

The chain employs TRBV6-5 and TRBJ2-3; TRBD2 agrees at 12 bases. CDR3 length equals 14 residues. V dropped 6 bases and J dropped 3; count of bases not matched to a gene: 1. The germline V gene encodes CDR1 MNHEY and CDR2 SVGAGI. CDR3: CASRTSGSTDTQYF. The CDR3 DNA reads as TGTGCCAGCAGGACTAGCGGGAGTACAGATACGCAGTATTTT.

The gene calls are TRBV11-2 and TRBJ2-7; D is unresolved. This CDR3 spans 15 amino acids. Germline V gene data show CDR1 as SGHAT and CDR2 as FQNNGV. Trimming stripped 1 base from V and 0 bases from J, with 10 bases between. The CDR3 loop is CASSLGGFGSYEQYF. The CDR3 DNA reads TGTGCCAGCAGCTTAGGGGGTTTCGGCTCCTACGAGCAGTACTTC.

The chain recombines TRBV6-1 with TRBJ1-1; D is ambiguous. Looked up from germline, CDR1 is MNHNS and CDR2 is SASEGT. This CDR3 is built from 10 residues. Trimming removed 6 bases from V and 10 bases from J, with 9 bases in between. DNA for the CDR3: TGTGCCAGCAGGTCCGAGGTAGCTTTCTTT. It is translated as CASRSEVAFF.

The chain employs TRBV6-5 and TRBJ2-7; D is perhaps TRBD1 (6 bases). Per germline, CDR1 MNHEY and CDR2 SVGAGI. Trimming removed 2 bases at V and 6 bases at J, with 14 bases between. This CDR3 region has 14 residues. The CDR3 loop is CASSYKRGLGEQYF. The DNA for the CDR3 is TGTGCCAGCAGTTACAAAAGGGGGTTGGGCGAGCAGTACTTC.

The gene calls are TRBV11-2 and TRBJ2-6; weak D call: TRBD1 (5 bases). The CDR3 runs 13 residues. CDR1 and CDR2 from the germline V gene are SGHAT and FQNNGV. V was trimmed by 8 bases and J by 3 bases, leaving 8 bases between them. The CDR3 DNA follows: TGTGCCAGCTTAGGGGTTGGGGCCAACGTCCTGACTTTC. Translated, it gives CASLGVGANVLTF.

The CDR3 sequence is CSVDLGEQFF. The CDR3, as DNA: TGCAGCGTTGACCTAGGGGAACAGTTCTTC. The chain combines TRBV29-1 with TRBJ2-1; D possibly corresponds to TRBD1 (5 bases). CDR3 length equals 10 residues. The germline V gene has CDR1 SQVTM and CDR2 ANQGSEA. V lost 3 bases and J lost 13, with 10 bases in between.

The rearrangement joins TRBV6-1 to TRBJ2-5; D could derive from TRBD1 or TRBD2 (6 bases each). The V gene lost 3 bases and the J gene lost 13 bases, with 33 bases spanning the gap. Germline lookup yields CDR1 MNHNS and CDR2 SASEGT. The CDR3 consists of 18 residues. The CDR3 bases are TGTGCCAGCAGTGACAAGAGGGGGTCGGGGGCCTTACCAAGAGTAGCGTACTTC. This codes for CASSDKRGSGALPRVAYF.

The V and J genes are TRBV2 and TRBJ1-5; D remains ambiguous. The V end was cut by 1 base, the J end by 8 bases, with 6 bases between. The CDR3 runs to 12 residues. Germline CDR1 and CDR2: SNHLY and FYNNEI. The DNA of the CDR3 is TGTGCCAGCAGTGAAGACGGGGAGCCCCAGCATTTT. It is translated as CASSEDGEPQHF.

To note about this clone: This same CDR3 is encoded by further DNA sequences in the sample. V usage is TRBV6-5 and J usage is TRBJ1-1; TRBD1 matches 7 bases. Germline V gene data show CDR1 as MNHEY and CDR2 as SVGAGI. The CDR3 sequence is 15 residues long. V trimming: 0 bases; J trimming: 0 bases; junction bases outside the gene matches: 1. CDR3 coding DNA: TGTGCCAGCAGTTACTCGACAGGGTTGAACACTGAAGCTTTCTTT. As protein: CASSYSTGLNTEAFF.

The chain is built from TRBV28 and TRBJ2-7; D is perhaps TRBD1 (6 bases). CDR1 and CDR2 from the germline V gene are MDHEN and SYDVKM. The CDR3 loop spans 16 amino acids. Trimming cost V 2 bases and J 4 bases, with 18 bases left between them. CDR3 nucleotides: TGTGCCAGCAGTTTAACACAGGGTCTGGGGGTTTACGAGCAGTACTTC. Its protein is CASSLTQGLGVYEQYF.

The chain links TRBV4-1 to TRBJ2-1, with 8 bases identical to TRBD2. CDR3 length equals 15 residues. CDR1 MGHRA and CDR2 YSYEKL come from the germline V gene. Trimming at V came to 1 base and at J to 6 bases, leaving 5 bases not matched to a gene. The CDR3: CASSQGSLAANEQFF. CDR3 nucleotide sequence: TGCGCCAGCAGCCAAGGGTCACTAGCGGCCAATGAGCAGTTCTTC.

The chain recombines TRBV5-1 with TRBJ1-5; 7 bases align to TRBD1. The V and J ends lost 4 bases and 6 bases, in that order; junction bases with no gene match: 4. Germline lookup yields CDR1 SGHRS and CDR2 YFSETQ. This CDR3 is built from 13 residues. The CDR3 DNA is TGCGCCAGCAGCCAAAACAGGGGTCAGCCCCAGCATTTT. It translates to CASSQNRGQPQHF.

This rearrangement joins TRBV5-1 to TRBJ2-3; the D gene is possibly TRBD2 (6 bases). The CDR3 covers 16 residues. Germline V gives CDR1 SGHRS, CDR2 YFSETQ. V was shortened by 6 bases and J by 3 bases, with 20 bases between the two germline ends. CDR3 nucleotides: TGCGCCAGCACCGGGGGAGGCAGGGCAGCGACAGATACGCAGTATTTT. It codes for CASTGGGRAATDTQYF.

The CDR3 nucleotides read TGTGCCAGCAGCTTGGGCGGGAGAGCAGAGACCCAGTACTTC. Its translation: CASSLGGRAETQYF. The chain employs TRBV5-4 and TRBJ2-5; 7 bases map to TRBD2. J lost 4 bases, V lost 0 bases, and 3 bases had no gene match. The CDR3 extends over 14 amino acids. The V gene's germline CDR1 is SGHNT and CDR2 YYREEE (reference sequence).